These 32 T cell receptor beta chains were sequenced from one sample in a study of CD8 T cells in Susac syndrome. The RNA, roughly 0.45 to 1 ug, was put through reverse transcription using random hexamers. Via MiXCR, TCRdb re-called the immunoSEQ multiplex PCR reads, giving one row per CDR3 protein. In the table there are fewer than 90,000 distinct CDR3 sequences, around 94% of which are singletons. Source material: CD8+ T cells from PBMCs. These TCRs come from a human donor with Susac syndrome.

The chain couples TRBV7-9 to TRBJ2-5; perhaps TRBD2 as D (6 bases). With 7 bases removed from V and 7 bases from J, the gap between germline ends came to 10 bases. Germline V gene sequence: CDR1 SEHNR, CDR2 FQNEAQ (reference sequence). The CDR3 runs 11 residues. CDR3: CASTKGGTQYF. The CDR3, as DNA: TGTGCCAGCACGAAGGGAGGGACCCAGTACTTC.

The chain has TRBV3-1 and TRBJ2-5; D unclear. The CDR3 contains 14 residues. The V end was cut by 0 bases, the J end by 1 base, with 6 bases between. Germline-derived CDR1 and CDR2 are LGHDT and YNNKEL (reference sequence). The CDR3 DNA reads TGTGCCAGCAGCCAAGATATGGTCCAAGAGACCCAGTACTTC. It is translated as CASSQDMVQETQYF.

This chain uses TRBV28 with TRBJ2-6; D is unclear. The V gene lost 4 bases and the J gene lost 4 bases, with 8 bases spanning the gap. Germline V gene data show CDR1 as MDHEN and CDR2 as SYDVKM. This CDR3 comprises 14 residues. In nucleotides, the CDR3 is TGTGCCAGCAGTTCCATCTCCGGGGCCAACGTCCTGACTTTC. Amino acid sequence: CASSSISGANVLTF.

The chain couples TRBV6-5 to TRBJ2-5; TRBD1 matches 7 bases. The germline gives CDR1 MNHEY, CDR2 SVGAGI. This CDR3 is built from 14 residues. Trimming cost V 5 bases and J 4 bases; bases outside gene matches: 7. CDR3 bases: TGTGCCAGCAGTCTATACAGGGGTGGAGAGACCCAGTACTTC. Translation gives CASSLYRGGETQYF.

The chain employs TRBV29-1 and TRBJ1-2; perhaps TRBD1 as D (5 bases). Germline V gene lookup returns CDR1 SQVTM and CDR2 ANQGSEA. The CDR3 has 14 residues. Trimming shortened V by 7 bases and J by 4 bases, and 19 bases separated the two germline ends. The CDR3 spells CSAAAPGDGYGYTF. The CDR3 coding sequence is TGCAGCGCTGCGGCACCCGGGGACGGCTATGGCTACACCTTC.

The chain employs TRBV7-9 and TRBJ2-5; 8 nucleotides align to TRBD1. This CDR3 has 18 amino acids. After removal of 1 base from V and 7 bases from J, the junction contained 17 bases not matched to a gene. In germline, CDR1 is SEHNR, CDR2 FQNEAQ (reference sequence). The CDR3 loop is CASSLERVGQGRAGTQYF. The CDR3 DNA reads as TGTGCCAGCAGCTTAGAAAGGGTTGGACAGGGAAGAGCCGGGACCCAGTACTTC.

The V call is TRBV20-1, the J call TRBJ2-7; 8 bases match TRBD1. This CDR3 is 12 amino acids long. The germline V gene has CDR1 DFQATT and CDR2 SNEGSKA (reference sequence). V shed 3 bases, J shed 4 bases, and the junction held 2 bases outside the gene matches. CDR3: CSARDREYEQYF. The CDR3 DNA reads as TGCAGTGCTAGGGACAGGGAATACGAGCAGTACTTC.

The rearrangement uses TRBV29-1 and TRBJ1-2, with 9 bases matching TRBD1. The CDR3 has 14 amino acids. Trimming cost V 6 bases and J 5 bases; bases outside gene matches: 10. Per the germline V gene, CDR1 is SQVTM and CDR2 is ANQGSEA. CDR3 bases: TGCAGCGTGCTAGGAACAGGGGGCGCATATGGCTACACCTTC. Protein sequence: CSVLGTGGAYGYTF. The complete variable domain, with remaining parts taken from reference TRBV29-1 and TRBJ1-2, reads SAVISQKPSRDICQRGTSLTIQCQVDSQVTMMFWYRQQPGQSLTLIATANQGSEATYESGFVIDKFPISRPNLTFSTLTVSNMSPEDSSIYLCSVLGTGGAYGYTFGSGTRLTVV.

V is TRBV20-1 and J is TRBJ2-1; 14 nucleotides align to TRBD2. With V trimmed by 5 bases and J by 4 bases, 7 bases remained unmatched. The CDR3 consists of 16 residues. Germline lookup yields CDR1 DFQATT and CDR2 SNEGSKA (reference sequence). The CDR3 DNA reads as TGCAGTGCTGCAAGCGGGACTAGCGGGGGATACAATGAGCAGTTCTTC. Translation: CSAASGTSGGYNEQFF.

The gene calls are TRBV11-2 and TRBJ1-2, with D possibly matching TRBD1 (5 bases). Germline V CDR1 and CDR2: SGHAT, FQNNGV. Trimming pared 7 bases from V and 4 bases from J, leaving 19 bases between. The length of the CDR3 is 15 residues. The CDR3 is CASTQEGLRPYGYTF. The CDR3 nucleotides are TGTGCCAGCACCCAGGAGGGGCTTCGTCCCTATGGCTACACCTTC.

The J gene is TRBJ2-1, the V gene TRBV15; TRBD1 is a possible D gene (5 bases). This CDR3 has 16 residues. The V end was cut by 0 bases, the J end by 3 bases, with 12 bases between. Germline-derived CDR1 and CDR2 are LNHNV and YYDKDF (reference sequence). CDR3 in DNA: TGTGCCACCAGCAGAGACAGGGAAACTTACTACAATGAGCAGTTCTTC. Protein: CATSRDRETYYNEQFF.

The chain recombines TRBV20-1 with TRBJ2-1; no clear D. Deletions cut 4 bases from V and 5 bases from J, with 12 bases between. Germline V gene lookup returns CDR1 DFQATT and CDR2 SNEGSKA (reference sequence). CDR3 length: 13 amino acids. In nucleotides, the CDR3 is TGCAGTGCTAACGACTTATTGGACAATGAGCAGTTCTTC. Residues: CSANDLLDNEQFF.

This clonotype occurred once. The rearrangement joins TRBV11-3 to TRBJ2-3; 8 nucleotides match TRBD1. V was pared by 8 bases and J by 1 base, with 8 bases of the junction left unmatched. Germline V lookup: CDR1 SGHNT, CDR2 YENEEA. The CDR3 covers 15 residues. CDR3 DNA sequence: TGTGCCAGCGGCCTCGGACAGGGAGGCACAGATACGCAGTATTTT. Protein sequence: CASGLGQGGTDTQYF.

The chain uses TRBV3-1 and TRBJ2-3, with D possibly TRBD2 on 6 matching bases. This CDR3 is built from 19 residues. Trimming pared 0 bases from V and 0 bases from J, leaving 19 bases between. Germline V gene data show CDR1 as LGHDT and CDR2 as YNNKEL (reference sequence). For the CDR3, the DNA is TGTGCCAGCAGCCAAGAAGTCGCCGCAGCGGACTATAGCACAGATACGCAGTATTTT. It is translated as CASSQEVAAADYSTDTQYF.

The rearrangement uses TRBV7-9 and TRBJ2-7, with D unclear. Germline V gene data show CDR1 as SEHNR and CDR2 as FQNEAQ (reference sequence). The CDR3 spans 16 residues. Trimming removed 0 bases at V and 0 bases at J, with 12 bases between. The CDR3, as DNA: TGTGCCAGCAGCTTAGCTAGCAGCTATAGCTCCTACGAGCAGTACTTC. Amino acids: CASSLASSYSSYEQYF. The full variable domain, its missing parts supplied by reference TRBV7-9 and TRBJ2-7, is DTGVSQNPRHKITKRGQNVTFRCDPISEHNRLYWYRQTLGQGPEFLTYFQNEAQLEKSRLLSDRFSAERPKGSFSTLEIQRTEQGDSAMYLCASSLASSYSSYEQYFGPGTRLTVT.

This chain connects TRBV9 to TRBJ1-5; no reliable D call. V lost 4 bases, J lost 4 bases, and 9 bases lay in between. The length of the CDR3 is 13 residues. Germline CDR1 is SGDLS and CDR2 is YYNGEE. The CDR3: CASSIATNQPQHF. The DNA of the CDR3 is TGTGCCAGCAGCATCGCCACAAATCAGCCCCAGCATTTT.

The CDR3 here is CASSLNGGRTDTQYF. CDR3 bases: TGTGCCAGCAGCTTAAACGGCGGGAGAACAGATACGCAGTATTTT. The chain uses TRBV7-3 and TRBJ2-3; 7 nucleotides agree with TRBD2. This CDR3 has 15 amino acids. Losses at the gene ends were 1 base for V and 3 bases for J; bases not matched to a gene: 4. The germline V gene encodes CDR1 SGHTA and CDR2 FQGTGA.

This clonotype showed up just once. CDR3 loop: CASRPGQGNNEQFF. The CDR3 DNA sequence: TGTGCCAGCAGACCGGGACAGGGCAACAATGAGCAGTTCTTC. The rearrangement uses TRBV12-3 or TRBV12-4 and TRBJ2-1; 9 positions agree with TRBD1. The CDR3 has 14 residues. V was pared by 6 bases and J by 5 bases, with 5 bases of the junction left unmatched.

This rearrangement joins TRBV30 to TRBJ2-7; D might be TRBD2 (6 bases). The length of the CDR3 is 13 residues. V was clipped by 0 bases and J by 9 bases, with 15 bases between them. From germline, CDR1 is GTSNPN and CDR2 SVGIG (reference sequence). The CDR3, as DNA: TGTGCCTGGAGTGTAGCGGGTAGCTATTGGCAGTACTTC. Translation: CAWSVAGSYWQYF.

This clonotype was counted a few times. The V and J genes are TRBV3-1 and TRBJ2-5, with no clear D. Germline lookup yields CDR1 LGHDT and CDR2 YNNKEL (reference sequence). This CDR3 spans 15 amino acids. V gave up 0 bases and J gave up 3 bases, with 11 bases separating them. The CDR3 region is CASSQEVDSEETQYF. The CDR3 coding sequence is TGTGCCAGCAGCCAAGAAGTTGACTCTGAAGAGACCCAGTACTTC.

The chain has TRBV6-4 and TRBJ2-4, with 7 bases identical to TRBD1. The V gene's germline CDR1 is MRHNA and CDR2 SNTAGT. The CDR3 length is 13 residues. V dropped 2 bases and J dropped 8; count of bases not matched to a gene: 3. CDR3 region: CASSDRQGDIQYF. The CDR3, as DNA: TGTGCCAGCAGTGACCGGCAGGGGGACATTCAGTACTTC.

The chain couples TRBV5-1 to TRBJ2-3; unclear D gene. Germline CDR1 SGHRS, CDR2 YFSETQ. The V end lost 4 bases, the J end lost 9 bases, and 15 bases lay between the germline ends. This CDR3 has 13 residues. In DNA, the CDR3 is TGCGCCAGCAGCGGAGACGTCCCTTTCACGCAGTATTTT. This encodes CASSGDVPFTQYF.

The chain uses TRBV15 and TRBJ2-5; tentatively, D is TRBD1 (6 bases). The V end lost 4 bases, the J end lost 5 bases, and 17 bases lay between the germline ends. The germline CDR1 and CDR2 sequences are LNHNV and YYDKDF (reference sequence). CDR3 length: 15 residues. The CDR3 loop is CATSTRRTESETQYF. The CDR3 DNA follows: TGTGCCACCAGCACCAGACGGACAGAATCGGAGACCCAGTACTTC. Based on the CDR3 plus reference TRBV15 and TRBJ2-5, the full variable domain is DAMVIQNPRYQVTQFGKPVTLSCSQTLNHNVMYWYQQKSSQAPKLLFHYYDKDFNNEADTPDNFQSRRPNTSFCFLDIRSPGLGDTAMYLCATSTRRTESETQYFGPGTRLLVL.

The rearrangement uses TRBV3-1 and TRBJ1-2, with 8 bases lining up with TRBD1. The CDR3 is 16 residues long. Losses at the gene ends were 0 bases for V and 4 bases for J; bases not matched to a gene: 7. Germline CDR1 LGHDT, CDR2 YNNKEL (reference sequence). CDR3 coding DNA: TGTGCCAGCAGCCAAGACTATGGGACAGGACCCTATGGCTACACCTTC. Translation gives CASSQDYGTGPYGYTF.

The V gene is TRBV19, the J gene TRBJ1-1; perhaps TRBD1 as D (5 bases). The V end was cut by 7 bases, the J end by 0 bases, with 9 bases between. Looked up from germline, CDR1 is LNHDA and CDR2 is SQIVND (reference sequence). The CDR3 extends over 13 amino acids. The DNA of the CDR3 is TGTGCCAGTACGCCGGGGGTGAACACTGAAGCTTTCTTT. Amino acids: CASTPGVNTEAFF.

This clonotype occurred once. CDR3 DNA: TGTGCCAGCAGTTTCGACAGGGGAGGCGAGACCCAGTACTTC. The encoded protein is CASSFDRGGETQYF. V is TRBV25-1 and J is TRBJ2-5, with TRBD1 identical over 8 bases. The germline CDR1 and CDR2 sequences are MGHDK and SYGVNS. Trimming removed 5 bases from V and 5 bases from J; junction bases left unmatched: 7. There are 14 residues in the CDR3. Full variable domain (outside the CDR3, taken from reference TRBV25-1 and TRBJ2-5): EADIYQTPRYLVIGTGKKITLECSQTMGHDKMYWYQQDPGMELHLIHYSYGVNSTEKGDLSSESTVSRIRTEHFPLTLESARPSHTSQYLCASSFDRGGETQYFGPGTRLLVL.

This rearrangement joins TRBV5-4 to TRBJ2-2, with D perhaps TRBD2 (6 bases). This CDR3 has 16 amino acids. Per the germline V gene, CDR1 is SGHNT and CDR2 is YYREEE (reference sequence). V lost 0 bases to trimming and J lost 6 bases, with 15 bases between them. The CDR3 bases are TGTGCCAGCAGCTTGGCCTACGGGAGCTCGGCCGGGGAGCTGTTTTTT. Translation: CASSLAYGSSAGELFF. The full variable domain, rest sourced from reference TRBV5-4 and TRBJ2-2, is ETGVTQSPTHLIKTRGQQVTLRCSSQSGHNTVSWYQQALGQGPQFIFQYYREEENGRGNFPPRFSGLQFPNYSSELNVNALELDDSALYLCASSLAYGSSAGELFFGEGSRLTVL.

This clonotype appeared once. CDR3 amino acids: CASSSSGQKINTEAFF. CDR3 in DNA: TGTGCCAGCAGCAGCTCGGGACAGAAGATAAACACTGAAGCTTTCTTT. The chain employs TRBV5-4 and TRBJ1-1; 7 bases line up with TRBD1. CDR3 length: 16 residues. J lost 2 bases, V lost 4 bases, and 11 bases had no gene match. Germline V gene data show CDR1 as SGHNT and CDR2 as YYREEE (reference sequence).

In DNA form, the CDR3 reads TGTGCCAGCAGTTTAGCGGGAAGTTACAATGAGCAGTTCTTC. Its protein product is CASSLAGSYNEQFF. V is TRBV27 and J is TRBJ2-1, with a weak D call TRBD2 (6 bases). The CDR3 totals 14 residues. V lost 2 bases and J 4 bases, leaving 9 bases between the germline ends. Germline values: CDR1 MNHEY, CDR2 SMNVEV (reference sequence).

This chain joins TRBV7-9 and TRBJ1-6; the match to TRBD1 covers 10 bases. This CDR3 is built from 19 residues. Trimming removed 4 bases from V and 5 bases from J; junction bases left unmatched: 14. Germline values: CDR1 SEHNR, CDR2 FQNEAQ (reference sequence). The CDR3 reads CASSSITYRQGADNSPLHF. In DNA, the CDR3 is TGTGCCAGCAGCTCTATCACCTACCGACAGGGGGCGGATAATTCACCCCTCCACTTT.

The V call is TRBV12-3 or TRBV12-4, the J call TRBJ1-2; 7 positions match TRBD1. The V and J ends lost 6 bases and 5 bases, in that order; junction bases with no gene match: 15. The CDR3 runs to 16 residues. The CDR3: CASRRLGGTAHYGYTF. Written as DNA, the CDR3 is TGTGCCAGCAGACGCCTGGGGGGGACAGCACATTATGGCTACACCTTC.

CDR3 region: CSVQGSINEQYF. The CDR3 region has the DNA TGCAGCGTTCAGGGGTCTATCAACGAGCAGTACTTC. This chain connects TRBV29-1 to TRBJ2-7; tentatively, D is TRBD1 (6 bases). This CDR3 spans 12 amino acids. CDR1 and CDR2 from the germline V gene are SQVTM and ANQGSEA. V was pared by 5 bases and J by 5 bases, with 13 bases between.